These T cell receptor beta chains were read from a single sample in a study of early T cells in non-severe SARS-CoV-2 infection. One entry per CDR3 protein results from TCRdb running MiXCR on the 5' RACE reads. This sample has about 55,000 distinct CDR3 sequences; about 7.1% occur once, and the top ten carry about 5.9%. Sample: whole blood, taken at baseline. The receptors derive from an adult who was a healthcare worker with PCR-confirmed SARS-CoV-2 infection or an uninfected control (not recorded which). Each CDR3 is given with its conserved first and last residue. The D gene is left open where the match is weak. Clone sizes are given selectively: once, few, many, or a class where the clone is expanded.

V	J	size	D	CDR3
TRBV7-9	TRBJ2-3	few	.	CANSRQAGDTQYF
TRBV30	TRBJ1-5	few	.	CAWSGDGNQPQHF
TRBV20-1	TRBJ2-3	many	TRBD2	CSARVPGLAGGRTDTQYF
TRBV11-2	TRBJ2-1	many	.	CASSLGLKGTNEQFF
TRBV27	TRBJ2-7	.	.	CASSFGGPSYEQYF
TRBV15	TRBJ2-3	few	.	CATSRGTLSTDTQYF
TRBV28	TRBJ1-5	many	.	CASTPGGSGSNQPQHF
TRBV27	TRBJ2-2	many	TRBD2	CASSLFASSGGTTGELFF
TRBV7-2	TRBJ2-5	.	.	CASSMGPSVETQYF
TRBV19	TRBJ1-2	many	.	CATLSGSGNYGYTF
TRBV29-1	TRBJ2-1	many	.	CSVAGGRDNEQFF
TRBV20-1	TRBJ2-7	many	TRBD1	CSARPWGTGNEQYF
TRBV20-1	TRBJ2-1	.	.	CSALWDPDNEQFF
TRBV11-2	TRBJ2-1	.	TRBD2	CASSTIAGGYNEQFF
TRBV18	TRBJ2-7	few	TRBD1	CASSGRTGKYEQYF